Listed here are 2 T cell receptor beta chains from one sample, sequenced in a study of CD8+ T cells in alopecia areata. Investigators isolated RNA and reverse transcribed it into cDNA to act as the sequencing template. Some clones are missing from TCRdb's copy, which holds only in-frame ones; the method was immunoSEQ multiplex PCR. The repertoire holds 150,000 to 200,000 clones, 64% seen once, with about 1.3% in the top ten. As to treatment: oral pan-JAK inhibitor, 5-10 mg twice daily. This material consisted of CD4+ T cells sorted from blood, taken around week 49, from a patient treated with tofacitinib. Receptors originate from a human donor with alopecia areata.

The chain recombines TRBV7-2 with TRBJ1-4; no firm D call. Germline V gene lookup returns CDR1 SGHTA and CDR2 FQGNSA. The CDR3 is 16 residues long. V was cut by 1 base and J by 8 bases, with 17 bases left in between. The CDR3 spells CASSLGGRGLREKLFF. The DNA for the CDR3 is TGTGCCAGCAGCTTAGGGGGTCGGGGTTTACGGGAAAAACTGTTTTTT.

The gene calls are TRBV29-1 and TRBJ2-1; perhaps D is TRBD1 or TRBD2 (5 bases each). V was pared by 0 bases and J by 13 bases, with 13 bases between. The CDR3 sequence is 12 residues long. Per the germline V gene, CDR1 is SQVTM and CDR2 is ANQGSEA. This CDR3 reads CSVEDRGRVQFF. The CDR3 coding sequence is TGCAGCGTTGAAGATCGGGGCAGGGTACAGTTCTTC.